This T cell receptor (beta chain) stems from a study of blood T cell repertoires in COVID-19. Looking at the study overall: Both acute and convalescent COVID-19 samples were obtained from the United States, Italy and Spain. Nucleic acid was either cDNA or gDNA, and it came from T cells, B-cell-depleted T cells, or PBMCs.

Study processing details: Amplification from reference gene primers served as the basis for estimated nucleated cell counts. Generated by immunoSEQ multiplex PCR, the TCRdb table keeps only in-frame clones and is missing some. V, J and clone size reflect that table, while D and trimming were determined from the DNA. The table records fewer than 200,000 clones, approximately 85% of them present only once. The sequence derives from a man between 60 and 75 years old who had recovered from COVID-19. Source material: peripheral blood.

This chain's CDR3 is CASSSSGQGYTF. In nucleotides, the CDR3 is TGTGCCAGCAGCTCATCGGGACAGGGGTACACCTTC. The chain recombines TRBV5-5 with TRBJ1-2, with TRBD1 matching 10 bases. CDR1 is SGHKS, CDR2 YYEKEE, per germline (reference sequence). Unmatched junction bases numbered 4, after V lost 3 bases and J lost 11 bases. The CDR3 is 12 residues long.